Listed below are T cell receptor beta chains from one sample, sequenced in a study of blood T cell repertoires in COVID-19. Only in-frame clones appear in the TCRdb table, and some are missing; sequencing was by immunoSEQ multiplex PCR. The sample has about 39,000 clones, about 86% seen once; the top ten hold approximately 60%. Input material: peripheral blood. The receptor set was obtained from a man between 65 and 85 years old with acute or convalescent COVID-19. Each CDR3 is given with its conserved first and last residue. Expanded clones are given a class, and other clones once, few, many or no size at all.

16	NA	TRBV4-2	TRBJ1-1	CASSPSWGGSNTEAFF
14	NA	TRBV19	TRBJ2-5	CASSIATGWETQYF
12	NA	TRBV3-1/TRBV3-2	TRBJ1-2	CASSQQGGGYTF
15	NA	TRBV7-2	TRBJ1-1	CASSLEGTGSTEAFF
14	NA	TRBV27	TRBJ2-5	CASSPRVNGETQYF
16	NA	TRBV7-2	TRBJ2-1	CASSPIGIADNNEQFF
14	NA	TRBV19	TRBJ1-5	CASNSVVANQPQHF
15	once	TRBV9	TRBJ1-5	CASSVSDRRDQPQHF
12	NA	TRBV29-1	TRBJ2-7	CSVGPSGAEQYF
17	once	TRBV4-1	TRBJ2-5	CASSQEGVAGGRETQYF
13	NA	TRBV29-1	TRBJ2-5	CSVGAGGQETQYF
16	NA	TRBV7-2	TRBJ2-2	CASSSTPFANTGELFF
13	NA	TRBV7-9	TRBJ2-3	CASTPSGSDTQYF
16	NA	TRBV7-8	TRBJ1-2	CASSLRRQEANYGYTF
15	once	TRBV7-6	TRBJ1-4	CASSQRSGGDEKLFF
14	NA	TRBV7-2	TRBJ2-5	CASSPYSGQETQYF
11	NA	TRBV20-1	TRBJ2-5	CSAGMEGTQYF
17	NA	TRBV5-1	TRBJ2-5	CATSSGSFHQAGETQYF
15	NA	TRBV19	TRBJ1-2	CASRTGTGDFYGYTF
15	NA	TRBV7-7	TRBJ2-2	CASSLDSGNTGELFF
17	NA	TRBV5-4	TRBJ2-5	CASSSGGPVSYQETQYF
18	NA	TRBV5-1	TRBJ2-2	CASSLDAQGRRGTGELFF
14	NA	TRBV6-5	TRBJ1-5	CASSYSGGGQPQHF
11	NA	TRBV20-1	TRBJ1-1	CSAEEGSEAFF
16	NA	TRBV30	TRBJ2-1	CAWSPTGTGAYNEQFF
14	NA	TRBV6-5	TRBJ1-2	CASSPEWGDHGYTF
12	NA	TRBV19	TRBJ1-2	CASSDRGYGYTF
14	once	TRBV7-2	TRBJ1-4	CASSPTGTNEKLFF
14	NA	TRBV6-5	TRBJ2-3	CASSLGQGTDTQYF
15	NA	TRBV6-5	TRBJ2-3	CASRAGLAGEGTQYF
13	NA	TRBV24-1	TRBJ1-2	CATSEIQGRGYTF
12	once	TRBV9	TRBJ1-1	CASSVRQGEAFF
14	NA	TRBV9	TRBJ2-5	CASSVSGLQETQYF
14	NA	TRBV19	TRBJ2-3	CASTSAVAPDTQYF
12	NA	TRBV2	TRBJ2-7	CASDASGYEQYF